What follows describes a single T cell receptor beta chain. The junction differs from germline at one of its ends, possibly a read error. This entry belongs to a study of a mutant IDH1 vaccine in newly diagnosed glioma. Study context: Treated individuals were about 60% male and roughly 40% female, averaging about 37 years of age. Every participant had undergone radiotherapy, temozolomide, or both before, and most underwent both.

TCRdb's copy holds only in-frame clones and misses some; the assay was immunoSEQ multiplex PCR. The sample shows 30,000 or so clones, about 88% of them seen only once. Time point specified: baseline, week 1 (first vaccination visit). Treatment given: pre-vaccination baseline after standard-of-care therapy. Diagnosis in the donors showed new WHO grade 3 or 4 astrocytomas that were IDH1-mutant and ATRX-lost. Germline loops: CDR1 SGHAT, CDR2 FQNNGV. The CDR3 extends over 14 amino acids. This specimen was PBMCs, taken from a glioma patient treated with radiotherapy, temozolomide or both. The gene calls are TRBV11-2 and TRBJ2-7; D remains ambiguous. This TCR was sampled from a middle-aged woman with glioma. The CDR3 coding sequence is TGTGCCAGCAGCTTAGGAGTCCTCTCCCACGAGCAGTACTTC. It codes for CASSLGVLSHEQYF.